These 13 T cell receptor beta chains were all obtained from the same sample, sequenced in a study of T cells in Graves' hyperthyroidism and ophthalmopathy. Authors of the study amplified TCR beta CDR3 regions from RNA transcripts. First-round RT-PCR targeting the TCR CDR3 was performed with the HTBI primer set. Each CDR3 protein is one row after TCRdb ran MiXCR on the multiplex PCR reads. This repertoire shows 750,000 to 900,000 distinct CDR3 sequences, 38% found once; its top ten account for 7% to 10%. The sample taken for sequencing was blood. All receptors derive from a man between 18 and 35 years old with Graves' hyperthyroidism.

The V and J genes are TRBV5-5 and TRBJ1-2; D gene ambiguous. CDR3 length equals 14 residues. Germline V CDR1 and CDR2: SGHKS, YYEKEE (reference sequence). The ends were cut back, 5 bases at V and 4 bases at J, with 15 bases in the middle. Here the CDR3 reads CASRLIGSSYGYTF. For the CDR3, the DNA is TGTGCCAGCAGATTGATCGGGTCCAGCTATGGCTACACCTTC. The full variable domain, rest sourced from reference TRBV5-5 and TRBJ1-2, is DAGVTQSPTHLIKTRGQQVTLRCSPISGHKSVSWYQQVLGQGPQFIFQYYEKEERGRGNFPDRFSARQFPNYSSELNVNALLLGDSALYLCASRLIGSSYGYTFGSGTRLTVV.

The chain couples TRBV29-1 to TRBJ1-5; no firm D call. V was shortened by 8 bases and J by 0 bases, with 8 bases between the two germline ends. This CDR3 spans 12 amino acids. Per the germline V gene, CDR1 is SQVTM and CDR2 is ANQGSEA. CDR3 coding DNA: TGCAGCTTGGCAGCTAGCAATCAGCCCCAGCATTTT. This gives the protein CSLAASNQPQHF.

This clonotype was observed many times. V usage is TRBV20-1 and J usage is TRBJ1-4, with a tentative D call TRBD1 (5 bases). The CDR3 loop spans 14 amino acids. Germline lookup yields CDR1 DFQATT and CDR2 SNEGSKA (reference sequence). Trimming shortened V by 4 bases and J by 3 bases, and 12 bases separated the two germline ends. CDR3 in DNA: TGCAGTGCTAAGAGAGGGGCTTCTAATGAAAAACTGTTTTTT. This translates into CSAKRGASNEKLFF.

This clonotype was counted between two and nine times. This rearrangement joins TRBV7-8 to TRBJ2-5; 7 nucleotides match TRBD2. The V gene's germline CDR1 is SGHVS and CDR2 FQNEAQ. This CDR3 contains 14 residues. V was pared by 5 bases and J by 5 bases, with 8 bases of the junction left unmatched. The chain's CDR3 is CASSHGGVGETQYF. The CDR3 DNA reads TGTGCCAGCAGCCATGGGGGGGTGGGGGAGACCCAGTACTTC.

About this clonotype itself: Since a much larger clone is just one base distant, this may be a read error. The rearrangement links TRBV20-1 to TRBJ1-2, with a possible D match to TRBD1 (5 bases). Germline V gene sequence: CDR1 DFQATT, CDR2 SNEGSKA (reference sequence). V was cut by 5 bases and J by 1 base, with 14 bases left in between. The CDR3 spans 14 residues. The CDR3 here is CSARSRGGNYGYTF. CDR3 nucleotide sequence: TGCAGTGCTCGATCACGGGGGGGTAACTATGGCTACACCTTC.

This clonotype was recorded at least ten times. The J gene is TRBJ2-7, the V gene TRBV20-1, with 7 bases fitting TRBD2. The CDR3 extends over 10 amino acids. Germline CDR1 and CDR2: DFQATT and SNEGSKA (reference sequence). Trimming at V came to 5 bases and at J to 9 bases, leaving 4 bases not matched to a gene. The CDR3 loop is CSARSGGQYF. CDR3 DNA: TGCAGTGCTCGCTCGGGGGGGCAGTACTTC.

This clonotype came up many times. This rearrangement joins TRBV7-2 to TRBJ1-1, with a weak D call TRBD1 (5 bases). Germline assignment: CDR1 SGHTA and CDR2 FQGNSA. V shed 5 bases and J shed 0 bases, with 10 bases lying between them. The CDR3 extends over 14 amino acids. The chain's CDR3 is CASSPQAVNTEAFF. CDR3 bases: TGTGCCAGCAGCCCACAGGCCGTGAACACTGAAGCTTTCTTT.

V and J are TRBV20-1 and TRBJ1-5, with 7 bases aligning to TRBD1. After removal of 6 bases from V and 4 bases from J, the junction contained 9 bases not matched to a gene. This CDR3 contains 14 residues. Per germline, CDR1 DFQATT and CDR2 SNEGSKA (reference sequence). The CDR3 nucleotides are TGCAGTGCGAGGCAGGGGGTCGTGAATCAGCCCCAGCATTTT. It codes for CSARQGVVNQPQHF.

This clonotype was seen ten or more times. The genes are TRBV12-3 or TRBV12-4 and TRBJ1-2; 9 bases line up with TRBD1. Trimming took 6 bases from V and 7 from J; bases not matched to a gene: 6. The CDR3 is made up of 13 amino acids. The chain's CDR3 is CASSQGQGRGYTF. The CDR3 nucleotides read TGTGCCAGCAGCCAGGGACAGGGACGTGGCTACACCTTC.

On this clonotype itself: A read error may explain this, as a much larger clone is one base away. The CDR3 coding sequence is TGTGCCAGCAGCTTCAGACAGGAAGAGGACGAGCGGTACTTC. Residues: CASSFRQEEDERYF. The chain carries TRBV7-9 and TRBJ2-7; D might be TRBD1 (6 bases). This CDR3 contains 14 residues. Germline lookup yields CDR1 SEHNR and CDR2 FQNEAQ (reference sequence).

The J gene is TRBJ2-5, the V gene TRBV2; no clear D. V was clipped by 7 bases and J by 0 bases, with 12 bases between them. Germline CDR1 reads SNHLY; CDR2 reads FYNNEI. The CDR3 is made up of 14 amino acids. DNA for the CDR3: TGTGCCAGCACCTTCCCCTTAGACCAAGAGACCCAGTACTTC. This codes for CASTFPLDQETQYF. The whole variable domain, filled in from reference TRBV2 and TRBJ2-5, reads EPEVTQTPSHQVTQMGQEVILRCVPISNHLYFYWYRQILGQKVEFLVSFYNNEISEKSEIFDDQFSVERPDGSNFTLKIRSTKLEDSAMYFCASTFPLDQETQYFGPGTRLLVL.

V usage is TRBV7-2 and J usage is TRBJ2-5, with D uncertain. In germline, CDR1 is SGHTA, CDR2 FQGNSA. This CDR3 has 14 amino acids. V lost 4 bases and J 5 bases, leaving 14 bases between the germline ends. The CDR3, as DNA: TGTGCCAGCAGCTCTGACTCAGACTGGGAGACCCAGTACTTC. It specifies CASSSDSDWETQYF.

Comment on this clonotype: The junction and the germline gene differ at one end; a read error may be behind it. V gene TRBV4-1 combines with J gene TRBJ1-2; D remains ambiguous. There are 13 residues in the CDR3. The germline CDR1 and CDR2 sequences are MGHRA and YSYEKL. CDR3 protein: CASSQDAPYGYTF. In DNA, the CDR3 is TGTGCCAGCAGCCAAGATGCCCCTTATGGCTACACCTTC.